This T cell receptor (beta chain) comes out of a study of T cell responses to AZD1222 COVID-19 vaccine. Germline V gene lookup returns CDR1 KGHSH and CDR2 LQKENI. This CDR3 is built from 12 residues. Between the trimmed V and J ends, which lost 1 base and 7 bases, there was a span of 5 bases. Here immunoSEQ multiplex PCR was the method, and the copy in TCRdb shows in-frame clones only, minus some. The sample yields around 67,000 clones, less than 90% seen once. In the case of this clone: Its antigen is unidentified.

Whole-study findings and limits: With two AZD1222 doses given, Spike-specific TCR breadth and depth both rose. At baseline, just 5 or 6 AZD1222 recipients tested seropositive. White British ancestry dominated among donors, who included more females, and clonal diversity was possibly underestimated.

The chain joins TRBV18 to TRBJ1-5; D is unresolved. The source was peripheral blood, collected on day 0 of AZD1222 vaccination. The receptor's source is an adult in good health. DNA for the CDR3: TGTGCCAGCTCACCACTTGGCCAGCCCCAGCATTTT. It yields the protein CASSPLGQPQHF.